This T cell receptor (beta chain) was captured by sequencing in a study of preoperative IRX-2 immunotherapy in early breast cancer. CDR1 and CDR2 from the germline V gene are SGHRS and YFSETQ. V was pared by 0 bases and J by 2 bases, with 9 bases between. This CDR3 has 14 residues. Sequencing used immunoSEQ multiplex PCR; TCRdb keeps in-frame clones, though not all of them. The sample contains 25,000 or so clones, 80% to 90% of which appear only once. Treatment meaning: preoperative locoregional IRX-2 cytokine immunotherapy. Patients received preoperative, locoregional IRX-2 cytokine immunotherapy in a phase Ib study. This clone was observed a handful of times.

The TCR comes from a human donor with breast cancer. The genes are TRBV5-1 and TRBJ2-7; D gene uncertain. Sequenced here: tumor tissue, sampled after IRX-2 immunotherapy. This CDR3 reads CASSLGLGPYEQYF. In nucleotides, the CDR3 is TGCGCCAGCAGCTTGGGTCTAGGACCCTACGAGCAGTACTTC.